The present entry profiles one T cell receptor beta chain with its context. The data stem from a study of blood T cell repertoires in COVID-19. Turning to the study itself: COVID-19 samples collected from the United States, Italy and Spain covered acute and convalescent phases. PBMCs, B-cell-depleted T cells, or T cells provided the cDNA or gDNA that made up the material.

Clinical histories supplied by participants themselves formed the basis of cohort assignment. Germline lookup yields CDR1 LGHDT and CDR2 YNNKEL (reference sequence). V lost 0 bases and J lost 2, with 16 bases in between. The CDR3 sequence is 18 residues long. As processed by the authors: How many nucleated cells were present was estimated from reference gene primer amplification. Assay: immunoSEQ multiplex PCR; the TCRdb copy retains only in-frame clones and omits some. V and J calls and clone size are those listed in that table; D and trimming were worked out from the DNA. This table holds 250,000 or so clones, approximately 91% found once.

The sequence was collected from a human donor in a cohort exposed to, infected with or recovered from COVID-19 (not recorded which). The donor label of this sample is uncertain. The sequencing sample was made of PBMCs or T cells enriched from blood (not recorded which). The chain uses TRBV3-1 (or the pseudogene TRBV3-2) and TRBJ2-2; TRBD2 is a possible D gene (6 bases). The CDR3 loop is CASSQEGGAGPNTGELFF. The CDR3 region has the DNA TGTGCCAGCAGCCAAGAGGGTGGGGCGGGGCCTAACACCGGGGAGCTGTTTTTT.